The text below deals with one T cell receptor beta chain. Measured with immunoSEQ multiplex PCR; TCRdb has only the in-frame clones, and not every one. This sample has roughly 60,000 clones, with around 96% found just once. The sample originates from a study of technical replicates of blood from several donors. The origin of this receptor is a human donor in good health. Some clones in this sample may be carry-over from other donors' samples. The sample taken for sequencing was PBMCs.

The CDR3 coding sequence is TGTGCCAGCAGCTTAGTTGCGGATGCCTGGGGCTACACCTTC. Protein: CASSLVADAWGYTF. This chain links TRBV7-8 with TRBJ1-2, with D unclear. V was cut by 1 base and J by 8 bases, with 14 bases left in between. The CDR3 runs 14 residues. Germline V gene lookup returns CDR1 SGHVS and CDR2 FQNEAQ.